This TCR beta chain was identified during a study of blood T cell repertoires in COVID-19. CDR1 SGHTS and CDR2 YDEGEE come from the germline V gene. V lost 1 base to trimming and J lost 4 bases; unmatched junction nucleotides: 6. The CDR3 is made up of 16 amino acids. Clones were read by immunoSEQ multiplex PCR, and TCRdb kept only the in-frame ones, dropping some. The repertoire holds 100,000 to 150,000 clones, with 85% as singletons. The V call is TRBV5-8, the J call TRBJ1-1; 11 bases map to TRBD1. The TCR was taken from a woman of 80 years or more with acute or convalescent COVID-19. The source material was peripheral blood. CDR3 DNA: TGTGCCAGCAGCTTGCCCGGACAGGGGGCAATCACTGAAGCTTTCTTT. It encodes CASSLPGQGAITEAFF.